The 8 T cell receptor beta chains presented below share a single source sample, sequenced in a study of blood T cell repertoires in COVID-19. The protocol was immunoSEQ multiplex PCR, while the TCRdb copy is restricted to in-frame clones and leaves out a portion. Of about 97,000 clones in the sample, 90% to 95% were seen once. The sample taken for sequencing was peripheral blood. The receptors were gathered from a man aged 45-65 years with acute or convalescent COVID-19.

J is TRBJ1-2 and V is TRBV5-4; 10 nucleotides line up with TRBD1. CDR3 length: 13 amino acids. The trim removed 5 bases at V and 6 bases at J, leaving 4 bases unmatched. The germline gives CDR1 SGHNT, CDR2 YYREEE (reference sequence). CDR3 nucleotide sequence: TGTGCCAGCAGTTACGACAGGGGGCATGGCTACACCTTC. Its translation is CASSYDRGHGYTF. The variable domain in full, with the rest retrieved from reference TRBV5-4 and TRBJ1-2, is ETGVTQSPTHLIKTRGQQVTLRCSSQSGHNTVSWYQQALGQGPQFIFQYYREEENGRGNFPPRFSGLQFPNYSSELNVNALELDDSALYLCASSYDRGHGYTFGSGTRLTVV.

This rearrangement joins TRBV10-3 to TRBJ1-1; weak D call: TRBD1 (5 bases). Trimming left V 0 bases short and J 7 bases short, with 6 bases between. Germline-derived CDR1 and CDR2 are ENHRY and SYGVKD. The CDR3 totals 12 residues. The CDR3 spells CAISESQDEAFF. The CDR3 DNA reads TGTGCCATCAGTGAGTCACAGGATGAAGCTTTCTTT.

This clone was counted ten times or more. V gene TRBV7-9 combines with J gene TRBJ2-2; 8 bases align to TRBD1. The CDR3 extends over 16 amino acids. The ends lost 6 bases at V and 8 bases at J; junction bases unmatched: 14. The V gene's germline CDR1 is SEHNR and CDR2 FQNEAQ (reference sequence). CDR3 bases: TGTGCCAGCAGGGGTGCCAGGGACAGGCATTCGGGGGAGCTGTTTTTT. Amino acid sequence: CASRGARDRHSGELFF.

This CDR3 is CASSSAPSINEKLFF. CDR3 DNA sequence: TGTGCCAGCAGCTCCGCCCCGAGCATAAATGAAAAACTGTTTTTT. This chain uses TRBV7-9 with TRBJ1-4; unclear D gene. There are 15 residues in the CDR3. Between the trimmed V and J ends, which lost 4 bases and 5 bases, there was a span of 14 bases. Germline assignment: CDR1 SEHNR and CDR2 FQNEAQ (reference sequence). The whole variable domain, remainder taken from reference TRBV7-9 and TRBJ1-4, is DTGVSQNPRHKITKRGQNVTFRCDPISEHNRLYWYRQTLGQGPEFLTYFQNEAQLEKSRLLSDRFSAERPKGSFSTLEIQRTEQGDSAMYLCASSSAPSINEKLFFGSGTQLSVL.

CDR3 in DNA: TGTGCCAGCAGCCAATTTCTTGGCGGGGACCAAGAGACCCAGTACTTC. Translated, it gives CASSQFLGGDQETQYF. The chain joins TRBV14 to TRBJ2-5; tentative D call: TRBD2 (6 bases). CDR1 is SGHDN and CDR2 is FVKESK in the germline V gene. This CDR3 comprises 16 residues. With 2 bases removed from V and 0 bases from J, the gap between germline ends came to 13 bases.

This clone occurred once. This chain joins TRBV6-4 and TRBJ1-3; D call uncertain. Germline CDR1 is MRHNA and CDR2 is SNTAGT. V shed 6 bases and J shed 0 bases, with 9 bases lying between them. CDR3 length: 14 amino acids. The CDR3 nucleotides are TGTGCCAGCAGCCCCGGAGACTCTGGAAACACCATATATTTT. Translation: CASSPGDSGNTIYF.

The chain combines TRBV18 with TRBJ1-1, with D tentatively TRBD1 (5 bases). V was trimmed by 3 bases and J by 7 bases, leaving 18 bases between them. The CDR3 totals 15 residues. Germline CDR1 reads KGHSH; CDR2 reads LQKENI. The CDR3 here is CASSPRQKTALEAFF. The CDR3 bases are TGTGCCAGCTCACCTCGACAGAAGACCGCCCTTGAAGCTTTCTTT.

This rearrangement joins TRBV25-1 to TRBJ2-1; 7 bases align to TRBD1. The CDR3 has 15 amino acids. CDR1 is MGHDK and CDR2 is SYGVNS in the germline V gene. Trimming at V came to 6 bases and at J to 3 bases, leaving 8 bases not matched to a gene. CDR3 region: CASSGQAQYYNEQFF. CDR3 bases: TGTGCCAGCAGCGGACAGGCCCAATACTACAATGAGCAGTTCTTC. Looking up the rest from reference TRBV25-1 and TRBJ2-1 gives the full variable domain: EADIYQTPRYLVIGTGKKITLECSQTMGHDKMYWYQQDPGMELHLIHYSYGVNSTEKGDLSSESTVSRIRTEHFPLTLESARPSHTSQYLCASSGQAQYYNEQFFGPGTRLTVL.